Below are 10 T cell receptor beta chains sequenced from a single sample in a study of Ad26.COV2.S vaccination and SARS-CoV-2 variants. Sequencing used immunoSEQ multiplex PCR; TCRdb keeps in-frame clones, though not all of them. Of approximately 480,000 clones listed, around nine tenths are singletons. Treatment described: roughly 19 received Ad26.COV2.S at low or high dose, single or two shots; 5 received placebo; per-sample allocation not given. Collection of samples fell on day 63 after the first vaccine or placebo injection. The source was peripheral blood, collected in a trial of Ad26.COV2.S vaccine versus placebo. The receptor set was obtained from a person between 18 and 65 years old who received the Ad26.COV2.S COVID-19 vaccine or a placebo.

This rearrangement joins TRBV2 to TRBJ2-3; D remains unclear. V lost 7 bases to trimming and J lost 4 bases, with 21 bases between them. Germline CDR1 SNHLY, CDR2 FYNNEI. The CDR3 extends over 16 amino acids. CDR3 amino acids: CASTMTQSPGADTQYF. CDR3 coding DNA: TGTGCCAGCACTATGACCCAATCACCGGGCGCAGATACGCAGTATTTT. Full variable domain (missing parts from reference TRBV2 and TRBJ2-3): EPEVTQTPSHQVTQMGQEVILRCVPISNHLYFYWYRQILGQKVEFLVSFYNNEISEKSEIFDDQFSVERPDGSNFTLKIRSTKLEDSAMYFCASTMTQSPGADTQYFGPGTRLTVL.

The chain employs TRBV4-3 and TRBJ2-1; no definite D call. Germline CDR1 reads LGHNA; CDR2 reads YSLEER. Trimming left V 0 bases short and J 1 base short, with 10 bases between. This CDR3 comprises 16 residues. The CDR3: CASSQDRVGSYNEQFF. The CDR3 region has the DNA TGCGCCAGCAGCCAAGATCGGGTAGGGTCCTACAATGAGCAGTTCTTC.

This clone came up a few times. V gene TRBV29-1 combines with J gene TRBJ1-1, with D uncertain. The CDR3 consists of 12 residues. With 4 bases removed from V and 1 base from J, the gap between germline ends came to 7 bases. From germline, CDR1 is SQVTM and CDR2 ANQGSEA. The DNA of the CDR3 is TGCAGCGTTGGACGTACGAACACTGAAGCTTTCTTT. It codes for CSVGRTNTEAFF.

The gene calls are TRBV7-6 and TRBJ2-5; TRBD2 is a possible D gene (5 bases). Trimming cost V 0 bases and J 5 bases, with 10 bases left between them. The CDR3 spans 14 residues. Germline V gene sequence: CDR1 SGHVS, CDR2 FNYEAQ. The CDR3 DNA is TGTGCCAGCAGCTTAGCCTTGAGAGGGGAGACCCAGTACTTC. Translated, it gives CASSLALRGETQYF. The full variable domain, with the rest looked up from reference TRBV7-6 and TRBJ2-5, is GAGVSQSPRYKVTKRGQDVALRCDPISGHVSLYWYRQALGQGPEFLTYFNYEAQQDKSGLPNDRFSAERPEGSISTLTIQRTEQRDSAMYRCASSLALRGETQYFGPGTRLLVL.

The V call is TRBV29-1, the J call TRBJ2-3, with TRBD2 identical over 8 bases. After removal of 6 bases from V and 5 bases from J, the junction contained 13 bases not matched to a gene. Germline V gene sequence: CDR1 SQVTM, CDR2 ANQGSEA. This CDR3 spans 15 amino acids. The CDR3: CSVQFSGNIRDTQYF. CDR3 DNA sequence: TGCAGCGTCCAATTTAGCGGGAACATTAGAGATACGCAGTATTTT.

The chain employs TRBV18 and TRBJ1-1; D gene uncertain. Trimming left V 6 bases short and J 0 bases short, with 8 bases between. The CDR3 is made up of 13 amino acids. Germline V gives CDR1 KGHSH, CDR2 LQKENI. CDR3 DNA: TGTGCCAGCTCCCCTCTATTGAACACTGAAGCTTTCTTT. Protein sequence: CASSPLLNTEAFF.

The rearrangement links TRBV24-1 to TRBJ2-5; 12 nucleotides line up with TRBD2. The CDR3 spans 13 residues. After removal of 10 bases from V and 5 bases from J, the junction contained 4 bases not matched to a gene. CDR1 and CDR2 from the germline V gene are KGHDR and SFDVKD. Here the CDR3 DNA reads TGTGCCACTGGACTAGCGGGAATTGAGACCCAGTACTTC. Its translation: CATGLAGIETQYF.

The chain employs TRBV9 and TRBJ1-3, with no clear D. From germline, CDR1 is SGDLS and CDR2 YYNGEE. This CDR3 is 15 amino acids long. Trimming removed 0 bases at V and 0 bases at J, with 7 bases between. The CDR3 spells CASSVEQSSGNTIYF. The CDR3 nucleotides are TGTGCCAGCAGCGTAGAGCAGAGCTCTGGAAACACCATATATTTT.

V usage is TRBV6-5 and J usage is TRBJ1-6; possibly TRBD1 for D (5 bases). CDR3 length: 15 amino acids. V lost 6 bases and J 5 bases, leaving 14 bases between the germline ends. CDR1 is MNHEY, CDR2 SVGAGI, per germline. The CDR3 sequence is CASSQTAADNSPLHF. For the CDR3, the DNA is TGTGCCAGCAGCCAGACAGCGGCCGATAATTCACCCCTCCACTTT.

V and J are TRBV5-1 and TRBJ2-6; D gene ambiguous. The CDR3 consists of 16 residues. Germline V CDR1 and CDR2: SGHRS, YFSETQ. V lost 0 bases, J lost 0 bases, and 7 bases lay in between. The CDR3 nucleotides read TGCGCCAGCAGCTTGGGGGAATACTCTGGGGCCAACGTCCTGACTTTC. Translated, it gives CASSLGEYSGANVLTF.